Sequencing of this TCR beta chain was carried out in a study of T cell changes during pregnancy in multiple sclerosis. TCRdb's table, derived via immunoSEQ multiplex PCR, lists solely in-frame clones and lacks some. The sample contains approximately 130,000 clones, about 96% of which appear only once. This clone was detected once. V gave up 4 bases and J gave up 3 bases; unmatched junction bases: 5. The CDR3 runs to 14 residues. Germline V CDR1 and CDR2: LGHNA, YNFKEQ. The sample consisted of peripheral blood, taken after pregnancy. The clonotype originates from a female donor with multiple sclerosis, enrolled in a pregnancy study. The chain is built from TRBV4-2 and TRBJ1-2, with 7 bases fitting TRBD1. DNA for the CDR3: TGTGCCAGCAGCCCCCGGGACAGAGACTATGGCTACACCTTC. Protein product: CASSPRDRDYGYTF.